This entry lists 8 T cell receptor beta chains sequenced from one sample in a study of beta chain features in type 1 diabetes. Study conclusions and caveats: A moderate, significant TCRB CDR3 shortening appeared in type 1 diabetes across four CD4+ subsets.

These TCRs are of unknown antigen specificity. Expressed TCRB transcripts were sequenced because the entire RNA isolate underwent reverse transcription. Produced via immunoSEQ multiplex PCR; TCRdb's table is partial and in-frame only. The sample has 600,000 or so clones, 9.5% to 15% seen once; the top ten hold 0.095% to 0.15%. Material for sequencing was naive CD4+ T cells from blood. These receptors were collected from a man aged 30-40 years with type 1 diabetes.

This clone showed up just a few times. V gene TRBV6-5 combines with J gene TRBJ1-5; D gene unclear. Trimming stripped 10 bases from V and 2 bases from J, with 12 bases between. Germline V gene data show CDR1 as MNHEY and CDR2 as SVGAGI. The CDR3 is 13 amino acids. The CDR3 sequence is CATRRTGNQPQHF. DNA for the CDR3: TGTGCCACCCGCCGTACGGGCAATCAGCCCCAGCATTTT.

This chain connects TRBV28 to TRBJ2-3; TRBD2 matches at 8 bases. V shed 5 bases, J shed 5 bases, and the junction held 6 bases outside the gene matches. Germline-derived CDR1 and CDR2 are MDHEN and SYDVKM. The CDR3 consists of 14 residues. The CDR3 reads CASSGAGEGDTQYF. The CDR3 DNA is TGTGCCAGCAGTGGAGCGGGGGAGGGAGATACGCAGTATTTT.

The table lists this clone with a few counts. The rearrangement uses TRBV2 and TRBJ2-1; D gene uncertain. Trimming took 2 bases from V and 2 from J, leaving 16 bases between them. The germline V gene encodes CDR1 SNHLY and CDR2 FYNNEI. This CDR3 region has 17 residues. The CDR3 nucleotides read TGTGCCAGCAGTGAAAGGACCCACAGTCGCACCTACAATGAGCAGTTCTTC. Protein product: CASSERTHSRTYNEQFF.

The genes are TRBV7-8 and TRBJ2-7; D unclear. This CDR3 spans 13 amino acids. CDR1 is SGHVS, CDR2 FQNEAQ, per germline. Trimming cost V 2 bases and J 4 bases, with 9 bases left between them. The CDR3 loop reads CASSLFARYEQYF. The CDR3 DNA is TGTGCCAGCAGCTTATTTGCAAGGTACGAGCAGTACTTC. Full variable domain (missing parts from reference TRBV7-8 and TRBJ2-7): GAGVSQSPRYKVAKRGQDVALRCDPISGHVSLFWYQQALGQGPEFLTYFQNEAQLDKSGLPSDRFFAERPEGSVSTLKIQRTQQEDSAVYLCASSLFARYEQYFGPGTRLTVT.

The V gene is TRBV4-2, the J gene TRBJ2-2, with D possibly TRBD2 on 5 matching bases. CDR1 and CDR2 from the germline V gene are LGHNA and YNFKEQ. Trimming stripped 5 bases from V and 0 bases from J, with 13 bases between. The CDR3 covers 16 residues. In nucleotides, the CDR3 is TGTGCCAGCAGCGCGGAGGAATCATCGAACACCGGGGAGCTGTTTTTT. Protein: CASSAEESSNTGELFF.

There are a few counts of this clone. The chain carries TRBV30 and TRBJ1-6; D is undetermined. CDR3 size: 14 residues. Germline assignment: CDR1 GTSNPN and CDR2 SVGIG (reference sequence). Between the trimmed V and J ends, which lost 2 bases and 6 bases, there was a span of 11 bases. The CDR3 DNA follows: TGTGCCTGGAGTTACGGGTCACCTAATTCACCCCTCCACTTT. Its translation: CAWSYGSPNSPLHF.

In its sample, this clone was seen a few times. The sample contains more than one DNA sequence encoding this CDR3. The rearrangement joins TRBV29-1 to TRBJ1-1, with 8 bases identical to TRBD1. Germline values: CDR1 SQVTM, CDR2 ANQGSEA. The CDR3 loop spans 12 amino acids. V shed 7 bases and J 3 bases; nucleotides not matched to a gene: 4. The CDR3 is CSAGQGDTEAFF. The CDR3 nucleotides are TGCAGCGCAGGACAGGGAGACACTGAAGCTTTCTTT.

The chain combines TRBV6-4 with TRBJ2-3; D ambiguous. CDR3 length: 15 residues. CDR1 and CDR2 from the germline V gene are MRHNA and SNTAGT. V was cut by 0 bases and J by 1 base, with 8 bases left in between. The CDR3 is CASSDSWTGTDTQYF. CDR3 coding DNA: TGTGCCAGCAGTGACTCATGGACGGGCACAGATACGCAGTATTTT.